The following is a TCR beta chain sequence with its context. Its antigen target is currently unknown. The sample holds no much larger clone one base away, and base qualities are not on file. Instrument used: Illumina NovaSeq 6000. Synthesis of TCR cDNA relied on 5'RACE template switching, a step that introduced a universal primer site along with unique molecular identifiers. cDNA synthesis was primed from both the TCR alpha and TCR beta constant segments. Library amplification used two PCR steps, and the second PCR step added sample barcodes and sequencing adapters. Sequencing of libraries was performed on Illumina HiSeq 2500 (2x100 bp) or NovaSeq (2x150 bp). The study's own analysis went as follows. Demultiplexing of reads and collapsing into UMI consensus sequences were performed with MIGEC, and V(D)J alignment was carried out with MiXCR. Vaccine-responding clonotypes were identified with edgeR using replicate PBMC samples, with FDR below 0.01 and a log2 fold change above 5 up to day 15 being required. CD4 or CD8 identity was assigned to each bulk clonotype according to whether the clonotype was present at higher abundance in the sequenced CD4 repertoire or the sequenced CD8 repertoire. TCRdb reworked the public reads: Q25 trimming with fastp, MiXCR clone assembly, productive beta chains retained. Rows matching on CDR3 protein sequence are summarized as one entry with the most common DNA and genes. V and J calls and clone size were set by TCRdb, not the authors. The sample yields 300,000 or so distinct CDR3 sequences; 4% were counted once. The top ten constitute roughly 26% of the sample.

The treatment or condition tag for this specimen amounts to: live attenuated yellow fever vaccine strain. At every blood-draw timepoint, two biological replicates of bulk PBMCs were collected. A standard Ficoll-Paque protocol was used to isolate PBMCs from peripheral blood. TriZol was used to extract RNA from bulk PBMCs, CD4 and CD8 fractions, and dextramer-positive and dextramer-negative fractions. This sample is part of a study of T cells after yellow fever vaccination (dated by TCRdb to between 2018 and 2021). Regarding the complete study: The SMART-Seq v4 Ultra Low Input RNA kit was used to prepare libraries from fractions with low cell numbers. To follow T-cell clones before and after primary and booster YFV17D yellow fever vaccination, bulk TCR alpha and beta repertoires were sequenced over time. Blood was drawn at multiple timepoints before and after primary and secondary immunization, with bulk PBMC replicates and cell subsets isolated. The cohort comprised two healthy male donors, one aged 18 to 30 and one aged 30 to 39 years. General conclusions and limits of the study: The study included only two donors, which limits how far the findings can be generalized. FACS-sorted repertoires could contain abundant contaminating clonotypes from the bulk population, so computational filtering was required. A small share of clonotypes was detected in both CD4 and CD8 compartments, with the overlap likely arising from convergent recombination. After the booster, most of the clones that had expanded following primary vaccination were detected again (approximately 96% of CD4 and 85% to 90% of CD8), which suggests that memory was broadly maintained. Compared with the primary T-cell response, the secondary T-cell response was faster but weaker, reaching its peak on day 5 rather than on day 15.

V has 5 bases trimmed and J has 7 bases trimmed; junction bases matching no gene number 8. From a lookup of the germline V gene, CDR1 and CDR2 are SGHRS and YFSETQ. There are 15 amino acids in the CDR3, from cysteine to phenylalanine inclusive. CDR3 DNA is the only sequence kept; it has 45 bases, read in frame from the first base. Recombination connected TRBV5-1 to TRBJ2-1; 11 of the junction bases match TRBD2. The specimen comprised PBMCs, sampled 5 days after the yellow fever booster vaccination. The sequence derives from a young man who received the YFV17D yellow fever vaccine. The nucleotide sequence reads TGCGCCAGCAGTTCGACTAGCGGGGTGGCAAATGAGCAGTTCTTC. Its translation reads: CASSSTSGVANEQFF.